These 30 T cell receptor beta chains originate from one sample sequenced in a study of T cell repertoires in cytomegalovirus infection. In TCRdb, the reads were re-called with MiXCR into one record per CDR3 protein. The sample lists about 110,000 distinct CDR3 sequences, over 25% occurring once. Their antigens remain unidentified. This specimen was CD8+ T cells from cultured PBMCs, taken from culture after CMV antigen stimulation. These receptors were taken from a human donor in good health (CMV status not recorded). Some clones in this sample may be carry-over from other donors' samples.

V gene TRBV4-1 combines with J gene TRBJ1-4; the D is unclear. Trimming pared 0 bases from V and 7 bases from J, leaving 3 bases between. This CDR3 spans 12 amino acids. Per the germline V gene, CDR1 is MGHRA and CDR2 is YSYEKL. The CDR3 protein is CASSQDSEKLFF. The DNA for the CDR3 is TGCGCCAGCAGCCAAGATAGTGAAAAACTGTTTTTT.

The chain is built from TRBV19 and TRBJ2-7, with 9 nucleotides matching TRBD1. Germline-derived CDR1 and CDR2 are LNHDA and SQIVND (reference sequence). Trimming cost V 0 bases and J 3 bases; bases outside gene matches: 6. The CDR3 sequence is 16 residues long. The CDR3 spells CASSIDQGQGNYEQYF. The CDR3 DNA reads TGTGCCAGTAGTATAGATCAAGGACAGGGGAACTACGAGCAGTACTTC. Drawing the rest from reference TRBV19 and TRBJ2-7, the complete variable domain is DGGITQSPKYLFRKEGQNVTLSCEQNLNHDAMYWYRQDPGQGLRLIYYSQIVNDFQKGDIAEGYSVSREKKESFPLTVTSAQKNPTAFYLCASSIDQGQGNYEQYFGPGTRLTVT.

The rearrangement joins TRBV2 to TRBJ2-7; 8 bases align to TRBD1. The V gene end was trimmed by 6 bases and the J gene end by 7 bases; junction bases not matched to a gene: 11. From germline, CDR1 is SNHLY and CDR2 FYNNEI. The CDR3 consists of 14 residues. CDR3 in amino acids: CASSSRTGYKEQYF. CDR3 in DNA: TGTGCCAGCAGCTCCCGGACAGGGTATAAAGAGCAGTACTTC.

The J gene is TRBJ2-2, the V gene TRBV11-3; D is unclear. Germline values: CDR1 SGHNT, CDR2 YENEEA. The CDR3 totals 14 residues. Trimming removed 4 bases at V and 1 base at J, with 7 bases between. DNA of the CDR3: TGTGCCAGCAGCTCATACAGGAACACCGGGGAGCTGTTTTTT. Translation: CASSSYRNTGELFF.

The CDR3 reads CASSQGQGAMKTQYF. The CDR3 DNA sequence: TGCGCCAGCAGCCAAGGGCAGGGCGCCATGAAGACCCAGTACTTC. This chain uses TRBV4-1 with TRBJ2-5; D perhaps matches TRBD1 (5 bases). There are 15 residues in the CDR3. Trimming stripped 1 base from V and 6 bases from J, with 15 bases between. From germline, CDR1 is MGHRA and CDR2 YSYEKL.

The chain combines TRBV5-1 with TRBJ1-1; no reliable D call. V lost 3 bases and J 0 bases, leaving 9 bases between the germline ends. CDR1 SGHRS and CDR2 YFSETQ come from the germline V gene. The CDR3 spans 14 residues. The CDR3 DNA follows: TGCGCCAGCAGCTCAGACGGAGTGAACACTGAAGCTTTCTTT. This sequence encodes CASSSDGVNTEAFF.

This clonotype has just a few counts. This chain uses TRBV29-1 with TRBJ1-4, with D unclear. Germline values: CDR1 SQVTM, CDR2 ANQGSEA. The CDR3 covers 13 residues. V lost 4 bases and J lost 8, with 14 bases in between. The DNA of the CDR3 is TGCAGCGTTGCTCAAATAAGTGGGGAAAAACTGTTTTTT. This encodes CSVAQISGEKLFF.

This chain joins TRBV4-1 and TRBJ2-5; TRBD2 matches 7 bases. V was clipped by 1 base and J by 10 bases; unmatched bases: 18. The CDR3 is 17 amino acids. Germline values: CDR1 MGHRA, CDR2 YSYEKL. The CDR3 DNA reads TGCGCCAGCAGCCAAGTGACAAGCGGGGACTCCCAAGGGATCCAGTACTTC. This gives the protein CASSQVTSGDSQGIQYF.

This clonotype was detected ten times or more. CDR3 nucleotide sequence: TGCGCCAGCAGCCCAGGGTCGGGGATGAACTCCTACGAGCAGTACTTC. Its translation: CASSPGSGMNSYEQYF. The chain is built from TRBV4-1 and TRBJ2-7; D possibly matches TRBD1 or TRBD2 (5 bases each). CDR3 size: 16 residues. V was clipped by 4 bases and J by 0 bases, with 16 bases between them. Per the germline V gene, CDR1 is MGHRA and CDR2 is YSYEKL.

A remark on this clonotype: One end of the junction does not line up with germline, which may come from a read error. CDR3 DNA sequence: TGTGCCAGCAGTGACTTGTCTGGAAACACCATATTTTTT. As protein: CASSDLSGNTIFF. The chain joins TRBV2 to TRBJ1-3; D is undetermined. The CDR3 is 13 residues long. Germline V gene lookup returns CDR1 SNHLY and CDR2 FYNNEI.

This sequence joins TRBV6-6 and TRBJ2-2; TRBD2 is a possible D gene (5 bases). The germline CDR1 and CDR2 sequences are MNHNY and SVGAGI (reference sequence). The V end lost 8 bases, the J end lost 11 bases, and 9 bases lay between the germline ends. The CDR3 is made up of 10 amino acids. This CDR3 is CASRDVELFF. The CDR3 DNA follows: TGTGCCAGCCGGGATGTAGAGCTGTTTTTT.

This rearrangement joins TRBV9 to TRBJ2-5, with 15 bases identical to TRBD2. V shed 4 bases and J 5 bases; nucleotides not matched to a gene: 6. The CDR3 runs to 16 residues. Germline loops: CDR1 SGDLS, CDR2 YYNGEE. The CDR3 sequence is CASSPWTSGGEETQYF. For the CDR3, the DNA is TGTGCCAGCAGCCCCTGGACTAGCGGGGGGGAGGAGACCCAGTACTTC.

This clonotype was counted between two and nine times. This sequence joins TRBV4-1 and TRBJ1-5; no definite D call. The V gene lost 0 bases and the J gene lost 9 bases, with 18 bases spanning the gap. CDR1 is MGHRA and CDR2 is YSYEKL in the germline V gene. The length of the CDR3 is 16 residues. The CDR3 is CASSQELQPGSRPQHF. CDR3 coding DNA: TGCGCCAGCAGCCAAGAATTGCAGCCGGGCTCTCGGCCCCAGCATTTT.

The table lists this clonotype with a few counts. The gene calls are TRBV5-8 and TRBJ2-5; D not resolved. Germline V CDR1 and CDR2: SGHTS, YDEGEE. This CDR3 has 16 residues. V gave up 0 bases and J gave up 1 base, with 13 bases separating them. The CDR3 sequence is CASSLGENTLQETQYF. Here the CDR3 DNA reads TGTGCCAGCAGCTTGGGTGAGAATACCCTCCAAGAGACCCAGTACTTC.

This clonotype turned up a few times. The chain links TRBV7-9 to TRBJ1-6; 7 bases match TRBD1. The CDR3 length is 20 residues. Germline values: CDR1 SEHNR, CDR2 FQNEAQ (reference sequence). J was trimmed by 0 bases and V by 4 bases; bases with no gene match: 15. For the CDR3, the DNA is TGTGCCAGCAGCTACCGACAGGGAGGTACCAGGAGCTCCTATAATTCACCCCTCCACTTT. Amino acid sequence: CASSYRQGGTRSSYNSPLHF.

The chain is built from TRBV27 and TRBJ1-5; 9 positions match TRBD1. V shed 5 bases and J 6 bases; nucleotides not matched to a gene: 5. CDR1 and CDR2 from the germline V gene are MNHEY and SMNVEV (reference sequence). This CDR3 region has 14 residues. In nucleotides, the CDR3 is TGTGCCAGCAGTCATTACAGGGGGCGTCAGCCCCAGCATTTT. Translation gives CASSHYRGRQPQHF.

J is TRBJ1-1 and V is TRBV7-9; D uncertain. There are 14 residues in the CDR3. V shed 3 bases and J shed 3 bases, with 11 bases lying between them. Germline-derived CDR1 and CDR2 are SEHNR and FQNEAQ (reference sequence). This chain's CDR3 is CASSLLRLDTEAFF. In nucleotides, the CDR3 is TGTGCCAGCAGCTTGTTGAGATTGGACACTGAAGCTTTCTTT.

This clonotype was seen at least ten times. The gene calls are TRBV7-8 and TRBJ1-4; tentatively, D is TRBD1 (5 bases). Germline lookup yields CDR1 SGHVS and CDR2 FQNEAQ. The CDR3 is 15 amino acids. The V end lost 2 bases, the J end lost 14 bases, and 21 bases lay between the germline ends. The CDR3 loop reads CASSLTPSQGERLFF. The CDR3, as DNA: TGTGCCAGCAGCTTAACTCCCTCCCAAGGGGAAAGGCTGTTTTTT.

The rearrangement uses TRBV13 and TRBJ2-1; 8 nucleotides align to TRBD2. This CDR3 has 16 residues. Trimming at V came to 6 bases and at J to 3 bases, leaving 10 bases not matched to a gene. CDR1 and CDR2 from the germline V gene are PRHDT and FYEKMQ (reference sequence). The CDR3 sequence: CASSGIRGGIYNEQFF. The CDR3 nucleotides read TGTGCCAGCAGTGGGATTCGGGGGGGGATCTACAATGAGCAGTTCTTC. Full variable domain (missing parts from reference TRBV13 and TRBJ2-1): AAGVIQSPRHLIKEKRETATLKCYPIPRHDTVYWYQQGPGQDPQFLISFYEKMQSDKGSIPDRFSAQQFSDYHSELNMSSLELGDSALYFCASSGIRGGIYNEQFFGPGTRLTVL.

This clonotype was observed once. The junction departs from the called germline gene at one end, perhaps through a read error. The chain links TRBV6-2 or TRBV6-3 to TRBJ2-7; a weak D match, TRBD1 (5 bases). Germline CDR1 and CDR2: MNHEY and SVGEGT. The CDR3 has 13 amino acids. The CDR3: CTSRATSTYEQYF. CDR3 nucleotide sequence: TGTACCAGCAGGGCAACATCGACCTACGAGCAGTACTTC.

The J gene is TRBJ2-7, the V gene TRBV10-3; D is ambiguous. V was clipped by 2 bases and J by 2 bases, with 16 bases between them. The CDR3 totals 16 residues. Germline-derived CDR1 and CDR2 are ENHRY and SYGVKD. The CDR3: CAISEIRGDIPYEQYF. The DNA for the CDR3 is TGTGCCATCAGTGAGATCCGCGGAGATATTCCCTACGAGCAGTACTTC.

This clonotype has a handful of counts. V gene TRBV7-8 combines with J gene TRBJ1-6, with 7 nucleotides matching TRBD1. The CDR3 spans 14 residues. Germline V gene lookup returns CDR1 SGHVS and CDR2 FQNEAQ. The ends lost 5 bases at V and 10 bases at J; junction bases unmatched: 8. CDR3 sequence reads: CASSEPGTVSPLHF. The CDR3, as DNA: TGTGCCAGCAGCGAACCCGGGACAGTCTCACCCCTCCACTTT.

Turning to this clonotype: A much larger clone sits a single nucleotide away, making a read error possible. V gene TRBV5-6 combines with J gene TRBJ2-5; 9 bases are a match to TRBD2. Germline lookup yields CDR1 SGHDT and CDR2 YYEEEE. The CDR3 spans 16 residues. This CDR3 is CDSSLGASGGQETQYF. The CDR3 nucleotides read TGTGACAGCAGCTTGGGTGCCAGCGGGGGGCAAGAGACCCAGTACTTC.

The table lists this clonotype with a few counts. V usage is TRBV7-9 and J usage is TRBJ2-7; possibly TRBD1 or TRBD2 for D (5 bases each). The CDR3 extends over 15 amino acids. V was pared by 1 base and J by 3 bases, with 13 bases between. Germline V gene lookup returns CDR1 SEHNR and CDR2 FQNEAQ (reference sequence). CDR3 DNA sequence: TGTGCCAGCAGCTTAGTGGGGGAACAAGACTACGAGCAGTACTTC. It specifies CASSLVGEQDYEQYF.

This clonotype occurred once. J is TRBJ2-7 and V is TRBV6-1, with a weak D call TRBD2 (7 bases). Trimming shortened V by 0 bases and J by 2 bases, and 23 bases separated the two germline ends. Germline CDR1 reads MNHNS; CDR2 reads SASEGT. The CDR3 runs to 19 residues. The CDR3 loop reads CASSEAIGEGGSKPYEQYF. CDR3 bases: TGTGCCAGCAGTGAAGCGATTGGGGAGGGGGGGAGCAAACCCTACGAGCAGTACTTC.

This clonotype was counted only a few times. The genes are TRBV12-3 or TRBV12-4 and TRBJ2-5; 7 positions agree with TRBD2. The CDR3 is 15 amino acids. The V and J ends lost 5 bases and 2 bases, in that order; junction bases with no gene match: 8. CDR3 amino acids: CASSGLDTRQETQYF. The DNA of the CDR3 is TGTGCCAGCAGTGGACTAGATACAAGACAAGAGACCCAGTACTTC.

This chain uses TRBV4-1 with TRBJ2-1; weak D call: TRBD1 (6 bases). CDR1 is MGHRA and CDR2 is YSYEKL in the germline V gene. Trimming pared 1 base from V and 8 bases from J, leaving 9 bases between. The length of the CDR3 is 13 residues. CDR3: CASSQVPGDEQFF. The CDR3 coding sequence is TGCGCCAGCAGCCAAGTACCAGGGGATGAGCAGTTCTTC.

In its sample, this clonotype was seen a few times. The chain has TRBV11-2 and TRBJ2-1, with D unresolved. V was shortened by 6 bases and J by 5 bases, with 8 bases between the two germline ends. The length of the CDR3 is 12 residues. CDR1 is SGHAT and CDR2 is FQNNGV in the germline V gene. The CDR3: CASRPPNNEQFF. CDR3 in DNA: TGTGCCAGCAGGCCCCCTAACAATGAGCAGTTCTTC. Full variable domain (missing parts from reference TRBV11-2 and TRBJ2-1): EAGVAQSPRYKIIEKRQSVAFWCNPISGHATLYWYQQILGQGPKLLIQFQNNGVVDDSQLPKDRFSAERLKGVDSTLKIQPAKLEDSAVYLCASRPPNNEQFFGPGTRLTVL.

This clonotype was recorded a few times. In nucleotides, the CDR3 is TGTGCCAGCAGTTACAGCCGGAGCTCTGGAAACACCATATATTTT. Amino acids: CASSYSRSSGNTIYF. The V and J genes are TRBV6-2 or TRBV6-3 and TRBJ1-3; the D is unclear. CDR3 length: 15 amino acids. The germline gives CDR1 MNHEY, CDR2 SVGEGT. Trimming removed 2 bases from V and 0 bases from J, with 8 bases in between.

The chain employs TRBV6-5 and TRBJ2-1, with 7 bases aligning to TRBD1. Germline CDR1 MNHEY, CDR2 SVGAGI. The V and J ends lost 4 bases and 3 bases, in that order; junction bases with no gene match: 15. CDR3 size: 18 residues. CDR3 sequence: CASSSTGRTGVFYNEQFF. The CDR3 DNA reads as TGTGCCAGCAGTTCCACAGGCCGTACAGGGGTTTTCTACAATGAGCAGTTCTTC.